This TCR beta chain was sequenced in a study of T-cell reconstitution after alpha-beta-depleted transplantation in children. A TCRbeta library incorporating unique molecular identifiers was prepared. One entry per CDR3 protein, called by TCRdb with MiXCR from the PCR reads. This sample has fewer than 550,000 distinct CDR3 sequences; approximately 10% occur once, and the top ten carry roughly 15%. Whole-study findings and limits: Expanded graft clones numbering several hundred reportedly gave rise to alpha-beta T cells about two months after transplant. Once a year had passed after transplant, T-cell counts and diversity came mostly from newly produced T cells. Recipient T cells and thymic progenitors that survived were the source of the high TCRbeta diversity seen at day 60 in some patients.

This clonotype came up a few times. Its antigen is as yet unknown. The ends lost 4 bases at V and 4 bases at J; junction bases unmatched: 2. The CDR3 loop spans 14 amino acids. The clonotype originates from a female patient between 2 and 15 years old who had a stem cell transplant for aplastic anemia, so the T cells may come from the graft donor. V and J are TRBV12-3 or TRBV12-4 and TRBJ2-2; 8 bases match TRBD1. The material was PBMCs, mostly from graft donor cells, obtained 180 days after TCRalphabeta/CD19-depleted stem cell transplant. This CDR3 is CASSYRGSTGELFF. The CDR3 coding sequence is TGTGCCAGCAGTTACAGGGGGAGCACCGGGGAGCTGTTTTTT.